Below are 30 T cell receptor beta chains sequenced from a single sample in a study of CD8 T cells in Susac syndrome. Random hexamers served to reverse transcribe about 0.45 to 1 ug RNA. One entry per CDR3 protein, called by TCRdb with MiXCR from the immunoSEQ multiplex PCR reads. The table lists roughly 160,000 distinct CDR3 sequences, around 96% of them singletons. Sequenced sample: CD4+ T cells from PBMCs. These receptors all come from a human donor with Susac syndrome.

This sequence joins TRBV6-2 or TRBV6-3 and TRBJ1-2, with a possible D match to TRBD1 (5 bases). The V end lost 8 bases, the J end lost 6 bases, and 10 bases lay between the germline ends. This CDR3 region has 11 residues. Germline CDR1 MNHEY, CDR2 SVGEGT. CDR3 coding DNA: TGTGCCAGCGCCCAGGGTGATGGCTACACCTTC. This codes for CASAQGDGYTF.

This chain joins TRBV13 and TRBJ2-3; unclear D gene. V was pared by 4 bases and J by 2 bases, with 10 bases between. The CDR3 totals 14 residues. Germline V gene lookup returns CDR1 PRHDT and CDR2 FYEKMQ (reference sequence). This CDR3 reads CASSSSVDTDTQYF. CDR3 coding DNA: TGTGCCAGCAGCTCATCCGTTGACACAGATACGCAGTATTTT.

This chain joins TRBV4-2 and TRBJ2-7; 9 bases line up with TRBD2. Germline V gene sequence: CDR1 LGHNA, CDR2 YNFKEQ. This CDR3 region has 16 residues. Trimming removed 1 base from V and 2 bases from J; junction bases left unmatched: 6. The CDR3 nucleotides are TGTGCCAGCAGCCAAGCGGCGGGAGGGCCGACCTACGAGCAGTACTTC. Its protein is CASSQAAGGPTYEQYF.

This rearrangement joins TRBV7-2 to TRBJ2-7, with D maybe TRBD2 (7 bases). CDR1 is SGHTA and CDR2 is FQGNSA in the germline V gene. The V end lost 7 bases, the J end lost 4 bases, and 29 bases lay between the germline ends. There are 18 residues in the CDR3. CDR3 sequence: CASTLWGGARNNPYEQYF. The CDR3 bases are TGTGCCAGCACCCTATGGGGGGGGGCGCGGAACAACCCATACGAGCAGTACTTC.

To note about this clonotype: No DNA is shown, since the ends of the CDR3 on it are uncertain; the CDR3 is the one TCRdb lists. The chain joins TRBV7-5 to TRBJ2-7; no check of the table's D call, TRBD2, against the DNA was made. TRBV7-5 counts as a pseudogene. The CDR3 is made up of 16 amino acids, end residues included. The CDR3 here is CISVPEASELDGEQYF.

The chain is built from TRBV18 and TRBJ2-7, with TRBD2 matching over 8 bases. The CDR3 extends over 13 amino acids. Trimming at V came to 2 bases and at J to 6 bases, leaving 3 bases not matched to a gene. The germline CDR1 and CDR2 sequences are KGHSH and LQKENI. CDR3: CASSPSAGVEQYV. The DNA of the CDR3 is TGTGCCAGCTCACCATCAGCGGGGGTCGAGCAGTACGTC.

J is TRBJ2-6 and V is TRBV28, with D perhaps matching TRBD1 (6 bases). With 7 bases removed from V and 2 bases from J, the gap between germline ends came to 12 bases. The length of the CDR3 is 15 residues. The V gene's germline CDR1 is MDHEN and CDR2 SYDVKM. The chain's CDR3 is CASTKPGAGANVLTF. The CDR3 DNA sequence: TGTGCCAGCACCAAACCAGGGGCTGGGGCCAACGTCCTGACTTTC.

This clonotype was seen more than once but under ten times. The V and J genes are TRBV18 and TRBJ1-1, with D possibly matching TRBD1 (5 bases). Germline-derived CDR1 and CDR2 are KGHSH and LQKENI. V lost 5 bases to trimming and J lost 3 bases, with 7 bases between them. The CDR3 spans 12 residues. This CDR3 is CASSSRDTEAFF. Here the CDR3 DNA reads TGTGCCAGCTCATCCAGGGACACTGAAGCTTTCTTT.

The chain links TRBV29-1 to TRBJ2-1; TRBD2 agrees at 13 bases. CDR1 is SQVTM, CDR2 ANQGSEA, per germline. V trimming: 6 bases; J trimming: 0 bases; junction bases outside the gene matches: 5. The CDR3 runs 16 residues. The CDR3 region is CSVARTSGSSYNEQFF. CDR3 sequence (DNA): TGCAGCGTGGCCCGGACTAGCGGGAGCTCCTACAATGAGCAGTTCTTC.

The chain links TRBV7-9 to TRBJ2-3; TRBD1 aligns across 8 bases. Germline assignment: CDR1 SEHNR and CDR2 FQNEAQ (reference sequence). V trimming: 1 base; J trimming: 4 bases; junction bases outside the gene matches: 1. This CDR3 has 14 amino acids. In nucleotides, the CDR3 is TGTGCCAGCAGCTTAGGACAGGGGTCAGATACGCAGTATTTT. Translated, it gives CASSLGQGSDTQYF.

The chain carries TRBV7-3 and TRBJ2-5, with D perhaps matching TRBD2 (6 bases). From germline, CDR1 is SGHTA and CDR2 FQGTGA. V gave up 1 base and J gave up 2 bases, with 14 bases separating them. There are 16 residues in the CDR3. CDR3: CASSLIAGGTQETQYF. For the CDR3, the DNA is TGTGCCAGCAGCTTAATCGCCGGCGGGACTCAAGAGACCCAGTACTTC. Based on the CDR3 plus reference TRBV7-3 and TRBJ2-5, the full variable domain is GAGVSQTPSNKVTEKGKYVELRCDPISGHTALYWYRQSLGQGPEFLIYFQGTGAADDSGLPNDRFFAVRPEGSVSTLKIQRTERGDSAVYLCASSLIAGGTQETQYFGPGTRLLVL.

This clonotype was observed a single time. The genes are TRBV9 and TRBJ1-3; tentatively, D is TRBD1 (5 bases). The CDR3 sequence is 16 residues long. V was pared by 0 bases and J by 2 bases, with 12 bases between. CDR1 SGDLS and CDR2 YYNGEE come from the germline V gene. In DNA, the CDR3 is TGTGCCAGCAGCGTAGCCGTGGCAGGGACTGGAAACACCATATATTTT. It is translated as CASSVAVAGTGNTIYF.

CDR3 region: CASSGYVDTEAFF. The CDR3 nucleotides read TGTGCCAGCAGTGGCTACGTGGACACTGAAGCTTTCTTT. The chain links TRBV27 to TRBJ1-1; D call uncertain. Between the trimmed V and J ends, which lost 5 bases and 3 bases, there was a span of 10 bases. The CDR3 is 13 residues long. The germline V gene encodes CDR1 MNHEY and CDR2 SMNVEV (reference sequence).

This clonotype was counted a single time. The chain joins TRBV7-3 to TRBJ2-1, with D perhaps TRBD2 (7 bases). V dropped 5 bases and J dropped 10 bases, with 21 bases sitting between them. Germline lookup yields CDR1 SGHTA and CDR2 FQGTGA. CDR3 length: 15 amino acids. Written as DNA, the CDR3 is TGTGCCAGCAGCCCCACAACGGGGGGCGTGGGGGAGCAGTTCTTC. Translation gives CASSPTTGGVGEQFF.

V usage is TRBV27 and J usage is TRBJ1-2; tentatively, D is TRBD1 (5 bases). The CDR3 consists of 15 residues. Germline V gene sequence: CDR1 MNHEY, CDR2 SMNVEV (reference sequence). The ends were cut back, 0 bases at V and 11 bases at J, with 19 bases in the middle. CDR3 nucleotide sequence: TGTGCCAGCAGTTTATCTAGGACACCGGGTGAGGGGTACACCTTC. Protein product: CASSLSRTPGEGYTF.

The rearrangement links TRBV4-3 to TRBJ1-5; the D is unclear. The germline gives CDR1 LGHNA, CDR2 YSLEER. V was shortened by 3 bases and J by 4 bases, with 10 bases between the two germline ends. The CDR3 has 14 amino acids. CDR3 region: CASSQVVQNQPQHF. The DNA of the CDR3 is TGCGCCAGCAGCCAGGTGGTCCAGAATCAGCCCCAGCATTTT.

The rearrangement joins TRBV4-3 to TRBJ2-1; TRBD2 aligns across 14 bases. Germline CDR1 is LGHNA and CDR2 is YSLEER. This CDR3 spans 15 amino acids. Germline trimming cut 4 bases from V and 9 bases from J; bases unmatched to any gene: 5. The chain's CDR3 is CASSPGLAGELEQFF. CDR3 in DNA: TGCGCCAGCAGCCCGGGACTAGCGGGAGAGCTTGAGCAGTTCTTC.

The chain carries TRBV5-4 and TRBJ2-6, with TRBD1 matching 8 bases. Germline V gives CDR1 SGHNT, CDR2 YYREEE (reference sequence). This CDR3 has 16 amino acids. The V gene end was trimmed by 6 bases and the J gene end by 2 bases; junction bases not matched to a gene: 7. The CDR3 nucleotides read TGTGCCAGCATCAACAGGGGACAGGCTGGGGCCAACGTCCTGACTTTC. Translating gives CASINRGQAGANVLTF.

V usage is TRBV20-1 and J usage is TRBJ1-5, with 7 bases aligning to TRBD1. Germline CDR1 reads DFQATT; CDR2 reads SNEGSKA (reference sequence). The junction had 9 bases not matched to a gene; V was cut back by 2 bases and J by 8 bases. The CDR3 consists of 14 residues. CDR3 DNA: TGCAGTGCTAGACACAGGGGCGCAGGGGAGCCCCAGCATTTT. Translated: CSARHRGAGEPQHF.

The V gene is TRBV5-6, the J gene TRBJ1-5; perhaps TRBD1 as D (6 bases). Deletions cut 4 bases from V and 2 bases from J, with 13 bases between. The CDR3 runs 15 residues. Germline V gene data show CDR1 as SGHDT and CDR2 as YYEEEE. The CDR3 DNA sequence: TGTGCCAGCAGCGCCACAGGGATTGGCAATCAGCCCCAGCATTTT. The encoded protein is CASSATGIGNQPQHF.

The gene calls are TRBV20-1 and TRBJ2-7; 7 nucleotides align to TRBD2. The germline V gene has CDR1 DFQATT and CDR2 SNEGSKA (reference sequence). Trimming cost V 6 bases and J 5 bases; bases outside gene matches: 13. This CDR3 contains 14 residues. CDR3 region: CSARTRRAYDEQYF. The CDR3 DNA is TGCAGTGCCAGGACTAGGAGGGCTTACGACGAGCAGTACTTC.

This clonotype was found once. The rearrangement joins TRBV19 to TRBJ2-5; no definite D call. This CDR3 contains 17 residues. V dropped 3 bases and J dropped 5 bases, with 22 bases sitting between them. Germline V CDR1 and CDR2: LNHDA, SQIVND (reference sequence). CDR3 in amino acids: CASSMSHTLQTSETQYF. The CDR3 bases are TGTGCCAGTAGTATGTCCCATACTCTACAAACGTCCGAGACCCAGTACTTC.

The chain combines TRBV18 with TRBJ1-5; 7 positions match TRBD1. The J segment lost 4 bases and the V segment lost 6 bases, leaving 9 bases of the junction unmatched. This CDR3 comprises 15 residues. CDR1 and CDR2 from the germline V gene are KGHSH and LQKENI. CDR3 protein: CASSGTGQKNQPQHF. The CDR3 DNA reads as TGTGCCAGCTCGGGTACGGGACAGAAGAATCAGCCCCAGCATTTT.

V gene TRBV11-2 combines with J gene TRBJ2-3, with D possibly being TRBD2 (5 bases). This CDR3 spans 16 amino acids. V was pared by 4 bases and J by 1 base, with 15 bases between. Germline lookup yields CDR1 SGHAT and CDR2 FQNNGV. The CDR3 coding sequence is TGTGCCAGCAGCTCCCGAGCCGGGGTTGGCACAGATACGCAGTATTTT. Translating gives CASSSRAGVGTDTQYF.

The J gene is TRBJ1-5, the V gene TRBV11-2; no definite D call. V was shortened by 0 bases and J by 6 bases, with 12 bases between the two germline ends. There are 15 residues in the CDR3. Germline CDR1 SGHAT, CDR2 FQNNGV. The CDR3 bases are TGTGCCAGCAGCTTAGATGCGGGTGTCGGTCAGCCCCAGCATTTT. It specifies CASSLDAGVGQPQHF.

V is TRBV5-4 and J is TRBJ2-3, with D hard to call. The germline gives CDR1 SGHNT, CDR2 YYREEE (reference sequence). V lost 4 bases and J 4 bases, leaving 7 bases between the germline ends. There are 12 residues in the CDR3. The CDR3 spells CASSKHPDTQYF. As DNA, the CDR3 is TGTGCCAGCAGCAAGCACCCAGATACGCAGTATTTT.

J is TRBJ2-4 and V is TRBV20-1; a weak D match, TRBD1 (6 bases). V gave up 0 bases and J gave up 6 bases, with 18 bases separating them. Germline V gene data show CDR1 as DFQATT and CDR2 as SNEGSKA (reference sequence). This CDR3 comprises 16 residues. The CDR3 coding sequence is TGCAGTGCTAGAGATCTCCTTGGGGCAGGGGTAAACATTCAGTACTTC. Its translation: CSARDLLGAGVNIQYF.

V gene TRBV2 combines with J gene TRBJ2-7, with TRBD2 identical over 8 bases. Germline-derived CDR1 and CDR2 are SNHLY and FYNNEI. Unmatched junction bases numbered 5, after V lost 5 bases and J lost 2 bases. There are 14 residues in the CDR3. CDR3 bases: TGTGCCAGCAGTATTTCGGGAGGGCCCTACGAGCAGTACTTC. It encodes CASSISGGPYEQYF.

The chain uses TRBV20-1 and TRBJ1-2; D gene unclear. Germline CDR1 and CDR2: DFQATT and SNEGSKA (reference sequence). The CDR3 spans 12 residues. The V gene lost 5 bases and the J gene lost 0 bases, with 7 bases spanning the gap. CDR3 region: CSARQPNYGYTF. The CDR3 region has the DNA TGCAGTGCTCGACAACCTAACTATGGCTACACCTTC.

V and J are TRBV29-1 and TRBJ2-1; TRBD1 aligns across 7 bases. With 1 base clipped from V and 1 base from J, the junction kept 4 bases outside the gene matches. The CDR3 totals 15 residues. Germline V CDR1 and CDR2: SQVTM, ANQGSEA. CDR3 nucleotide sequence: TGCAGCGTTGAAGGACAGGGACCGTCCTACAATGAGCAGTTCTTC. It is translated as CSVEGQGPSYNEQFF.